This passage covers 9 T cell receptor beta chains from one sample sequenced in a study of patients and donors after allogeneic stem cell transplantation. TCRdb re-called the RT-PCR reads through MiXCR, storing one row per CDR3 protein. Of approximately 200,000 distinct CDR3 sequences listed, around two fifths are singletons. The source material was blood, either unsorted or a sorted T cell fraction (not recorded which). These TCRs come from a human donor who was either an allogeneic HSCT recipient or a stem cell or donor lymphocyte infusion donor (not recorded which). It is not recorded whose cells these are; they may come from a transplant donor.

The gene calls are TRBV12-3 or TRBV12-4 and TRBJ1-6; D unresolved. The CDR3 contains 14 residues. Between the trimmed V and J ends, which lost 4 bases and 2 bases, there was a span of 6 bases. CDR3 in amino acids: CASSSGTYNSPLHF. CDR3 DNA: TGTGCCAGCAGTTCCGGGACCTATAATTCACCCCTCCACTTT.

V and J are TRBV5-1 and TRBJ1-4; unclear D gene. Looked up from germline, CDR1 is SGHRS and CDR2 is YFSETQ. The CDR3 covers 14 residues. Trimming pared 3 bases from V and 0 bases from J, leaving 6 bases between. The CDR3 nucleotides read TGCGCCAGCAGCTATCAAGCAACTAATGAAAAACTGTTTTTT. Translation: CASSYQATNEKLFF.

This clonotype was found a few times. V gene TRBV12-3 or TRBV12-4 combines with J gene TRBJ2-7; 7 bases line up with TRBD1. This CDR3 has 13 amino acids. Unmatched junction bases numbered 1, after V lost 5 bases and J lost 0 bases. The CDR3, as DNA: TGTGCCAGCAGTCGGGACAGCTCCTACGAGCAGTACTTC. Amino acids: CASSRDSSYEQYF.

The chain is built from TRBV3-1 and TRBJ2-3; weak D call: TRBD2 (6 bases). V lost 7 bases to trimming and J lost 1 base, with 15 bases between them. The CDR3 sequence is 15 residues long. Germline CDR1 LGHDT, CDR2 YNNKEL (reference sequence). The CDR3, as DNA: TGTGCCAGCAATCTACGGGCTAGCGGCACAGATACGCAGTATTTT. Translation gives CASNLRASGTDTQYF.

The chain joins TRBV12-3 or TRBV12-4 to TRBJ2-3, with D possibly being TRBD2 (5 bases). V shed 8 bases and J shed 8 bases, with 14 bases lying between them. This CDR3 has 12 amino acids. In DNA form, the CDR3 reads TGTGCCAGCGGTAGGGCGGGTGCTACGCAGTATTTT. Its protein product is CASGRAGATQYF.

CDR3 in amino acids: CASSPAHGELFF. The CDR3 DNA follows: TGTGCCAGCTCACCAGCTCACGGGGAGCTGTTTTTT. The chain combines TRBV18 with TRBJ2-2; D unclear. The length of the CDR3 is 12 residues. V lost 2 bases to trimming and J lost 7 bases, with 5 bases between them. CDR1 is KGHSH, CDR2 LQKENI, per germline. The full variable domain, rest sourced from reference TRBV18 and TRBJ2-2, is NAGVMQNPRHLVRRRGQEARLRCSPMKGHSHVYWYRQLPEEGLKFMVYLQKENIIDESGMPKERFSAEFPKEGPSILRIQQVVRGDSAAYFCASSPAHGELFFGEGSRLTVL.

The chain links TRBV7-8 to TRBJ2-3, with D possibly TRBD1 on 6 matching bases. Trimming pared 1 base from V and 3 bases from J, leaving 11 bases between. The CDR3 contains 15 residues. Germline values: CDR1 SGHVS, CDR2 FQNEAQ. The CDR3 nucleotides are TGTGCCAGCAGCTTAGGAGGGCAGGGGACAGATACGCAGTATTTT. Protein product: CASSLGGQGTDTQYF.

The rearrangement links TRBV7-9 to TRBJ2-1; 7 bases map to TRBD2. Germline V CDR1 and CDR2: SEHNR, FQNEAQ (reference sequence). V dropped 1 base and J dropped 5; count of bases not matched to a gene: 11. This CDR3 is built from 17 residues. In DNA form, the CDR3 reads TGTGCCAGCAGCTTAGGGACCACTAGCGTATTTAACAATGAGCAGTTCTTC. As protein: CASSLGTTSVFNNEQFF.

The chain joins TRBV4-2 to TRBJ2-2, with D uncertain. V was clipped by 7 bases and J by 0 bases, with 6 bases between them. The CDR3 has 13 amino acids. CDR1 is LGHNA and CDR2 is YNFKEQ in the germline V gene. The CDR3 protein is CASNPSNTGELFF. In DNA form, the CDR3 reads TGTGCCAGCAACCCTTCGAACACCGGGGAGCTGTTTTTT.